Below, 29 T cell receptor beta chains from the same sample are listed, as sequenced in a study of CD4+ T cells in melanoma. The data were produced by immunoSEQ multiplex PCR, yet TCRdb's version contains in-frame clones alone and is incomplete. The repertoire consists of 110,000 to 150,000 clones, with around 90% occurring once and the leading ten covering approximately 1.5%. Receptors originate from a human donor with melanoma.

CDR3 DNA sequence: TGTGCCAGCAGTGAAGCTTCGGGGCCGGGAGATACGCAGTATTTT. It yields the protein CASSEASGPGDTQYF. The chain is built from TRBV25-1 and TRBJ2-3; possibly TRBD1 or TRBD2 for D (5 bases each). The CDR3 runs 15 residues. From germline, CDR1 is MGHDK and CDR2 SYGVNS. Trimming left V 2 bases short and J 5 bases short, with 14 bases between. The full variable domain, completed using reference TRBV25-1 and TRBJ2-3, is EADIYQTPRYLVIGTGKKITLECSQTMGHDKMYWYQQDPGMELHLIHYSYGVNSTEKGDLSSESTVSRIRTEHFPLTLESARPSHTSQYLCASSEASGPGDTQYFGPGTRLTVL.

CDR3 sequence: CASSEQGVRGDTQYF. The CDR3 bases are TGTGCCAGCAGTGAGCAGGGAGTTAGAGGAGATACGCAGTATTTT. The chain has TRBV25-1 and TRBJ2-3; D tentatively reads TRBD1 or TRBD2 (5 bases each). The CDR3 runs 15 residues. V lost 3 bases and J lost 5, with 15 bases in between. CDR1 is MGHDK and CDR2 is SYGVNS in the germline V gene.

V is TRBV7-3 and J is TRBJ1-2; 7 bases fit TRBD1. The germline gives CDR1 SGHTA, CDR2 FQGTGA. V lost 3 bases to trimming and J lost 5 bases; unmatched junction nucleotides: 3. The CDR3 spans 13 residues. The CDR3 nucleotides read TGTGCCAGCAGCTTCGACAGGGTTTATGGCTACACCTTC. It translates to CASSFDRVYGYTF.

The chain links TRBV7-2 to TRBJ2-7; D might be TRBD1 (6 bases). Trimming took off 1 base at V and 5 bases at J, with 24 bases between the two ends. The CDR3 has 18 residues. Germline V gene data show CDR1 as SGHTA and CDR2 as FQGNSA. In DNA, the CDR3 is TGTGCCAGCAGCTTAGGGGCAGCACAGGGTAGTCTTAGAGACGAGCAGTACTTC. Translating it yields CASSLGAAQGSLRDEQYF.

This chain's CDR3 is CASSARRDTEAFF. CDR3 in DNA: TGTGCCAGCAGCGCAAGGAGGGACACTGAAGCTTTCTTT. The chain recombines TRBV7-3 with TRBJ1-1; D gene ambiguous. CDR3 size: 13 residues. V was cut by 5 bases and J by 3 bases, with 10 bases left in between. The germline V gene has CDR1 SGHTA and CDR2 FQGTGA.

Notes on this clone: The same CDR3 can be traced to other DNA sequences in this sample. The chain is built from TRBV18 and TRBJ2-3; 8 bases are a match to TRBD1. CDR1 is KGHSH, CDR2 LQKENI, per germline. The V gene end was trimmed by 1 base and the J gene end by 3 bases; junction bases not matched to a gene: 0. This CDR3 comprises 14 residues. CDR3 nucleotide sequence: TGTGCCAGCTCACCACGGACAGGGACAGATACGCAGTATTTT. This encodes CASSPRTGTDTQYF. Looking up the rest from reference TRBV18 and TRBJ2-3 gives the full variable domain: NAGVMQNPRHLVRRRGQEARLRCSPMKGHSHVYWYRQLPEEGLKFMVYLQKENIIDESGMPKERFSAEFPKEGPSILRIQQVVRGDSAAYFCASSPRTGTDTQYFGPGTRLTVL.

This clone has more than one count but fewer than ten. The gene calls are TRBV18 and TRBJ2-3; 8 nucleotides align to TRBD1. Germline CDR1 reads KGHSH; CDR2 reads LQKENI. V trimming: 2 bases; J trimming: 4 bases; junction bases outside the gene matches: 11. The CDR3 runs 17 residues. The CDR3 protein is CASSPISQGAFADTQYF. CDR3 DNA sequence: TGTGCCAGCTCACCAATTTCGCAGGGGGCTTTCGCAGATACGCAGTATTTT.

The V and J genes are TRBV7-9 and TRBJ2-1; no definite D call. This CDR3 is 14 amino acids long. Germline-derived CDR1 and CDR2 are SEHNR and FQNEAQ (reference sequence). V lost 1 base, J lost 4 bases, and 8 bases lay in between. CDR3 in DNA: TGTGCCAGCAGCTTAGGAGGAGATTACAATGAGCAGTTCTTC. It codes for CASSLGGDYNEQFF.

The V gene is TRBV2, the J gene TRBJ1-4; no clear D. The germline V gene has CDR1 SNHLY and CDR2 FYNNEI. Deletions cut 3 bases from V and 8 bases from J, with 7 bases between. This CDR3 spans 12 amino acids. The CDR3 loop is CASSDEAEKLFF. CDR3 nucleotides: TGTGCCAGCAGTGACGAGGCGGAAAAACTGTTTTTT.

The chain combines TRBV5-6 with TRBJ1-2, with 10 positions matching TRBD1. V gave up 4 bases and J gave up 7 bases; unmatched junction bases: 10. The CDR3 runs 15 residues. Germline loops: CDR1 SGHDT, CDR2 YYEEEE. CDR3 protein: CASSPVGQGFGGYTF. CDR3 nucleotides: TGTGCCAGCAGCCCGGTGGGACAGGGGTTCGGTGGCTACACCTTC. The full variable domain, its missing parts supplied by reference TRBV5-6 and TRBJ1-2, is DAGVTQSPTHLIKTRGQQVTLRCSPKSGHDTVSWYQQALGQGPQFIFQYYEEEERQRGNFPDRFSGHQFPNYSSELNVNALLLGDSALYLCASSPVGQGFGGYTFGSGTRLTVV.

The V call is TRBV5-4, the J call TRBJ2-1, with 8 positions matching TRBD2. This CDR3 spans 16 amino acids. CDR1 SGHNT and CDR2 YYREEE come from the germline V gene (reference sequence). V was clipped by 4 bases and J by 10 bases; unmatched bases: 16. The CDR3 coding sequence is TGTGCCAGCAGCCGTGGGGGCGGGGGGCCCATCCGGGAGCAGTTCTTC. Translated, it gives CASSRGGGGPIREQFF.

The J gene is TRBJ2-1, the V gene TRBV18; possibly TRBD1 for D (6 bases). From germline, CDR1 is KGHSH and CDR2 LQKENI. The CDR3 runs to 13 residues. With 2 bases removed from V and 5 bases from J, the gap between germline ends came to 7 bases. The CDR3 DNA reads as TGTGCCAGCTCACCAGGGGGCCACAATGAGCAGTTCTTC. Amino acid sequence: CASSPGGHNEQFF.

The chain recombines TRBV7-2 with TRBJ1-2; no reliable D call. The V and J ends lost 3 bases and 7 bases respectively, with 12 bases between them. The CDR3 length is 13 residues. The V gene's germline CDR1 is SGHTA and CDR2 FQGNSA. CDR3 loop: CASSFGANGGYTF. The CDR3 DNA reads TGTGCCAGCAGCTTCGGAGCAAACGGTGGCTACACCTTC. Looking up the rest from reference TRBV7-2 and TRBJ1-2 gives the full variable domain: GAGVSQSPSNKVTEKGKDVELRCDPISGHTALYWYRQSLGQGLEFLIYFQGNSAPDKSGLPSDRFSAERTGGSVSTLTIQRTQQEDSAVYLCASSFGANGGYTFGSGTRLTVV.

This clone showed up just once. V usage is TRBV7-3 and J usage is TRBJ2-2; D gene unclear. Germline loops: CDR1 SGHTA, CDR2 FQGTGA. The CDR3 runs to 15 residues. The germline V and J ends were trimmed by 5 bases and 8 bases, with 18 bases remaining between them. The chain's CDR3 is CASSTSRSAPGELFF. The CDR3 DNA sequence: TGTGCCAGCAGCACCAGCCGGTCTGCACCGGGGGAGCTGTTTTTT.

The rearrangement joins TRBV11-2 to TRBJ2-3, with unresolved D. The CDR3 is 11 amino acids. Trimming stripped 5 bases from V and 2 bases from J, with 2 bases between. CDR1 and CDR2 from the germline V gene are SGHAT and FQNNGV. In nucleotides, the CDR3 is TGTGCCAGCAGCCACACAGATACGCAGTATTTT. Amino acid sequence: CASSHTDTQYF. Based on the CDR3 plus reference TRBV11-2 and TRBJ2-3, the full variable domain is EAGVAQSPRYKIIEKRQSVAFWCNPISGHATLYWYQQILGQGPKLLIQFQNNGVVDDSQLPKDRFSAERLKGVDSTLKIQPAKLEDSAVYLCASSHTDTQYFGPGTRLTVL.

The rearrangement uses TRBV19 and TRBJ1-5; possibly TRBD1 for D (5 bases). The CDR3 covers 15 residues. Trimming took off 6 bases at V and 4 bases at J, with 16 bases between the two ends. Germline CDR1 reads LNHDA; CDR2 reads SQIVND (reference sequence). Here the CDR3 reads CASRQTAGGNQPQHF. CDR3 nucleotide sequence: TGTGCCAGTAGGCAGACAGCGGGGGGGAATCAGCCCCAGCATTTT.

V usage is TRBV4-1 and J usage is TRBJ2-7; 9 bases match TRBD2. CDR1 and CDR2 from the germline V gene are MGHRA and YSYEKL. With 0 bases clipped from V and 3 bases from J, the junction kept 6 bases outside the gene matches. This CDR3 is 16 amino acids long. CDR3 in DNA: TGCGCCAGCAGCCAAGATAGGAGCGGGGGGCTCTACGAGCAGTACTTC. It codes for CASSQDRSGGLYEQYF.

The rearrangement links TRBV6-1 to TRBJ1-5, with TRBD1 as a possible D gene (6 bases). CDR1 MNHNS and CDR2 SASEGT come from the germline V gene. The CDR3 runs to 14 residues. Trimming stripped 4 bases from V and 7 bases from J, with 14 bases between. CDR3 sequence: CASSVQGAEQPQHF. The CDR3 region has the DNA TGTGCCAGCAGTGTACAGGGAGCGGAACAGCCCCAGCATTTT.

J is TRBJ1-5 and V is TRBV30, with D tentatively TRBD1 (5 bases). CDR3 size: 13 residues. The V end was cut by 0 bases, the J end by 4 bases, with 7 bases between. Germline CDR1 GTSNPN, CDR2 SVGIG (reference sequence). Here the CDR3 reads CAWSVGGNQPQHF. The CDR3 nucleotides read TGTGCCTGGAGTGTCGGGGGAAATCAGCCCCAGCATTTT.

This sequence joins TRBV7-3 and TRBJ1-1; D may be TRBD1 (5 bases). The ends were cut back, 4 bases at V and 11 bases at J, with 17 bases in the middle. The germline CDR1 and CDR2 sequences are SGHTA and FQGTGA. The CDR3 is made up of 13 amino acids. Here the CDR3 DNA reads TGTGCCAGCAGCTATGGAGGAGGGGCGCCGGCTTTCTTT. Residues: CASSYGGGAPAFF.

The CDR3 spells CSAETGGRTEAFF. Here the CDR3 DNA reads TGCAGCGCTGAGACAGGGGGCCGGACTGAAGCTTTCTTT. The genes are TRBV29-1 and TRBJ1-1; 10 nucleotides align to TRBD1. V shed 7 bases and J 5 bases; nucleotides not matched to a gene: 7. This CDR3 has 13 amino acids. Germline values: CDR1 SQVTM, CDR2 ANQGSEA. Drawing the rest from reference TRBV29-1 and TRBJ1-1, the complete variable domain is SAVISQKPSRDICQRGTSLTIQCQVDSQVTMMFWYRQQPGQSLTLIATANQGSEATYESGFVIDKFPISRPNLTFSTLTVSNMSPEDSSIYLCSAETGGRTEAFFGQGTRLTVV.

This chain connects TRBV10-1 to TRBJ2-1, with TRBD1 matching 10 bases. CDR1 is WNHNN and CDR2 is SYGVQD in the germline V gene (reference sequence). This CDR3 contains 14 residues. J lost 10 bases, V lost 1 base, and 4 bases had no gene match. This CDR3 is CASSEYRTGGEQFF. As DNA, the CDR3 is TGCGCCAGCAGTGAGTACCGGACAGGGGGAGAGCAGTTCTTC.

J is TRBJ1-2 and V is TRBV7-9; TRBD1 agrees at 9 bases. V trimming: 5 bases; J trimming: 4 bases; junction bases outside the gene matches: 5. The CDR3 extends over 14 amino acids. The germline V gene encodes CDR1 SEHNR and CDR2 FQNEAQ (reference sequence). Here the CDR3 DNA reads TGTGCCAGCAGCCAGGGACAGGGAAGCTATGGCTACACCTTC. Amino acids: CASSQGQGSYGYTF. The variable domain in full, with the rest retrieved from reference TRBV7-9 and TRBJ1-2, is DTGVSQNPRHKITKRGQNVTFRCDPISEHNRLYWYRQTLGQGPEFLTYFQNEAQLEKSRLLSDRFSAERPKGSFSTLEIQRTEQGDSAMYLCASSQGQGSYGYTFGSGTRLTVV.

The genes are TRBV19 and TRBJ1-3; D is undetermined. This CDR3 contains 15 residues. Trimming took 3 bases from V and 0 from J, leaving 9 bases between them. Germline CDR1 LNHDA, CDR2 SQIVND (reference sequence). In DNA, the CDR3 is TGTGCCAGTAGTATCGGGAGTACCTCTGGAAACACCATATATTTT. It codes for CASSIGSTSGNTIYF.

CDR3 sequence: CASGLEQGVVADTQYF. For the CDR3, the DNA is TGTGCCAGCGGCTTAGAACAGGGGGTTGTCGCAGATACGCAGTATTTT. This rearrangement joins TRBV2 to TRBJ2-3; the match to TRBD1 covers 8 bases. Per the germline V gene, CDR1 is SNHLY and CDR2 is FYNNEI. This CDR3 contains 16 residues. J lost 4 bases, V lost 8 bases, and 14 bases had no gene match.

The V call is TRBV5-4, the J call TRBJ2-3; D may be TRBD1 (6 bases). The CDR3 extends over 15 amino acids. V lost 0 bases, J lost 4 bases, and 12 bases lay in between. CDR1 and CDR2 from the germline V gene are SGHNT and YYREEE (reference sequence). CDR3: CASSLDRVSADTQYF. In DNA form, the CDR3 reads TGTGCCAGCAGCTTGGACAGGGTCAGTGCAGATACGCAGTATTTT.

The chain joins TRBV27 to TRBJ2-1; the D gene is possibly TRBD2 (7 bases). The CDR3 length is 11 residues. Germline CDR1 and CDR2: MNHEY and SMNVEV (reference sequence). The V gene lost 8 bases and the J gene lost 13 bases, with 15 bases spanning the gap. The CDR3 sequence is CASGERGGQFF. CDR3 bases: TGTGCCAGCGGCGAAAGGGGGGGACAGTTCTTC.

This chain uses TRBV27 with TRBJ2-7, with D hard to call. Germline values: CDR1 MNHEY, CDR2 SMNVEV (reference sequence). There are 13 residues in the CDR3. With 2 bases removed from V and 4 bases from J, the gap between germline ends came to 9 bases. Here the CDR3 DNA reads TGTGCCAGCAGTTTAAGGCGATCTTACGAGCAGTACTTC. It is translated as CASSLRRSYEQYF.

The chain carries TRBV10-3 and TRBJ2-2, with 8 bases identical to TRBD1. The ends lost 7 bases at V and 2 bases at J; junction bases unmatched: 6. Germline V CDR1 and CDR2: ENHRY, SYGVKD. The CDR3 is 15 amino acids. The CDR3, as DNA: TGTGCCATCACCCGGGACAGGCCTAACACCGGGGAGCTGTTTTTT. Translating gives CAITRDRPNTGELFF.